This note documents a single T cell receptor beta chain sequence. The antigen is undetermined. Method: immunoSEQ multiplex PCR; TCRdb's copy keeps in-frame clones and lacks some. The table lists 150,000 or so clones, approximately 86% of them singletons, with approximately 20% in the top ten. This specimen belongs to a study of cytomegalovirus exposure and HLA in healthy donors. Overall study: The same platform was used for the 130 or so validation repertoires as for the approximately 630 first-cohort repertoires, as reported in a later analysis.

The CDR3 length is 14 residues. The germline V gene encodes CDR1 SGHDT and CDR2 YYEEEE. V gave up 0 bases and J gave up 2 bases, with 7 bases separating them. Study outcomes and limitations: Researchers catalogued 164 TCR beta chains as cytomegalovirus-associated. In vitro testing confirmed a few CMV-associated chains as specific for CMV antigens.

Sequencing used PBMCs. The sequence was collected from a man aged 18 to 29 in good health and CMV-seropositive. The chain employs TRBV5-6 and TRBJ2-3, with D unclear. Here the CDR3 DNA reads TGTGCCAGCAGCTTGGTCCAACTCACAGATACGCAGTATTTT. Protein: CASSLVQLTDTQYF.